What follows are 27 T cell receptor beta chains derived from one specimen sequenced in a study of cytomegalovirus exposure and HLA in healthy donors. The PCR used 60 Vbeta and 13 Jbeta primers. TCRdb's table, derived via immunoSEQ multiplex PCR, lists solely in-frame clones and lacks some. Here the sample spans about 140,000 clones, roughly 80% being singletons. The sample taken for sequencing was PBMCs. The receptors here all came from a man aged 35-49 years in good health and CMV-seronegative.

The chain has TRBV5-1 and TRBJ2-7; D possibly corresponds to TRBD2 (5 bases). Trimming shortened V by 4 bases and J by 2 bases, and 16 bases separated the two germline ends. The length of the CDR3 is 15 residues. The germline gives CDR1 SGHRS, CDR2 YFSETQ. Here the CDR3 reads CASSALGSRTYEQYF. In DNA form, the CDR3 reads TGCGCCAGCAGCGCGCTAGGGAGTCGGACCTACGAGCAGTACTTC.

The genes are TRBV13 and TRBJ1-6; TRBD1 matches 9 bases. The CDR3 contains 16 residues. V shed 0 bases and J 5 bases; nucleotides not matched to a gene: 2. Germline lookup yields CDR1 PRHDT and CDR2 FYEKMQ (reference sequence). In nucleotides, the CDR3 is TGTGCCAGCAGCTTAGGAGGGACAGGGAATAATTCACCCCTCCACTTT. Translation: CASSLGGTGNNSPLHF.

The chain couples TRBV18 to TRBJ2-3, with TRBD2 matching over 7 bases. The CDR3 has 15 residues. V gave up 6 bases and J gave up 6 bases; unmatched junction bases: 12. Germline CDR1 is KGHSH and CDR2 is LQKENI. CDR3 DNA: TGTGCCAGCTCCCTAACCGGGACTACGACGGATACGCAGTATTTT. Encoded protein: CASSLTGTTTDTQYF.

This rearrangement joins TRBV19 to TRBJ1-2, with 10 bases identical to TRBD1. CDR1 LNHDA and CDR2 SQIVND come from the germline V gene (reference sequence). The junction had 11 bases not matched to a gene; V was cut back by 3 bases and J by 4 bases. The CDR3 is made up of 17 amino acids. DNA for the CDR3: TGTGCCAGTAGTATGGCTGGTTGGGGACAGGGGATCTATGGCTACACCTTC. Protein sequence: CASSMAGWGQGIYGYTF. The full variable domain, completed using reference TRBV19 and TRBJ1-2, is DGGITQSPKYLFRKEGQNVTLSCEQNLNHDAMYWYRQDPGQGLRLIYYSQIVNDFQKGDIAEGYSVSREKKESFPLTVTSAQKNPTAFYLCASSMAGWGQGIYGYTFGSGTRLTVV.

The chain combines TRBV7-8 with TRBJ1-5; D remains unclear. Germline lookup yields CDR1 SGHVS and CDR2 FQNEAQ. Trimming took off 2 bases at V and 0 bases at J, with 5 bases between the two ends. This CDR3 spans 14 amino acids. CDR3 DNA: TGTGCCAGCAGCTTACGTTATAGCAATCAGCCCCAGCATTTT. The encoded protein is CASSLRYSNQPQHF.

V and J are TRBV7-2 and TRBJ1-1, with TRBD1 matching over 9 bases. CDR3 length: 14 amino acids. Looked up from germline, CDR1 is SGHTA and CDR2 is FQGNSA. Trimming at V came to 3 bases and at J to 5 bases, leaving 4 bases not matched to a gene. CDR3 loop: CASSFDRGGTEAFF. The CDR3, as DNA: TGTGCCAGCAGCTTCGACAGGGGGGGTACTGAAGCTTTCTTT.

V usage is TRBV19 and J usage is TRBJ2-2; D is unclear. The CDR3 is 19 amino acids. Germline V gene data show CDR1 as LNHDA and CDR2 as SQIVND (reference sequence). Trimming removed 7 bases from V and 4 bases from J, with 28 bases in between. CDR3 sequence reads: CASTTVHFASRLGTGELFF. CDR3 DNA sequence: TGTGCCAGTACTACCGTCCACTTCGCCTCCCGACTTGGCACCGGGGAGCTGTTTTTT. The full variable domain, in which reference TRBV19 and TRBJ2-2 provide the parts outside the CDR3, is DGGITQSPKYLFRKEGQNVTLSCEQNLNHDAMYWYRQDPGQGLRLIYYSQIVNDFQKGDIAEGYSVSREKKESFPLTVTSAQKNPTAFYLCASTTVHFASRLGTGELFFGEGSRLTVL.

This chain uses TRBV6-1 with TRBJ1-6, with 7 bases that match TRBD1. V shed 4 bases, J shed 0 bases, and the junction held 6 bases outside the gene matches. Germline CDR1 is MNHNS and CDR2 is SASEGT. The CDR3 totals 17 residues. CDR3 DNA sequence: TGTGCCAGCAGTGCCCCGGGACAGAGCTCCTATAATTCACCCCTCCACTTT. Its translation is CASSAPGQSSYNSPLHF.

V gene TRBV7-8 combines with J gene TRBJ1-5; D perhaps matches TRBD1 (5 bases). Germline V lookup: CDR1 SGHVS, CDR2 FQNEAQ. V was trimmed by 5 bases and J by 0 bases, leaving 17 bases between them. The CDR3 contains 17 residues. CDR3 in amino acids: CASSPRDGRYSNQPQHF. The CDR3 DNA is TGTGCCAGCAGCCCGCGGGACGGACGATATAGCAATCAGCCCCAGCATTTT. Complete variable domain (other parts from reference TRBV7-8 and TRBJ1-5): GAGVSQSPRYKVAKRGQDVALRCDPISGHVSLFWYQQALGQGPEFLTYFQNEAQLDKSGLPSDRFFAERPEGSVSTLKIQRTQQEDSAVYLCASSPRDGRYSNQPQHFGDGTRLSIL.

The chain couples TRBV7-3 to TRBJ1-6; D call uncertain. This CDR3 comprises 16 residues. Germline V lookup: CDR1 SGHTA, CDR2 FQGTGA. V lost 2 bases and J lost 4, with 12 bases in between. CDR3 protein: CASSLDAGRYNSPLHF. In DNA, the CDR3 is TGTGCCAGCAGCTTAGACGCGGGTCGTTATAATTCACCCCTCCACTTT.

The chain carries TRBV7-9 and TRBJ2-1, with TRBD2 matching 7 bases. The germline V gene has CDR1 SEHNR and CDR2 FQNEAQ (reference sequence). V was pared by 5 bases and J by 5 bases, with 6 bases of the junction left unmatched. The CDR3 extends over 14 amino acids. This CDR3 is CASSVRDYDNEQFF. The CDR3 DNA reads TGTGCCAGCAGCGTCCGGGACTATGACAATGAGCAGTTCTTC.

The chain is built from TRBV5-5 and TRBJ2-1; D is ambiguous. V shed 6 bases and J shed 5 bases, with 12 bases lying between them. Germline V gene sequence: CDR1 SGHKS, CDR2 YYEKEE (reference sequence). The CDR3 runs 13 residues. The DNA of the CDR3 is TGTGCCAGCACTCAAGACATCCACAATGAGCAGTTCTTC. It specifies CASTQDIHNEQFF.

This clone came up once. The DNA for the CDR3 is TGTGCCAGCAGCTCGATACTTAGCAATCAGCCCCAGCATTTT. It encodes CASSSILSNQPQHF. This chain links TRBV7-9 with TRBJ1-5; unclear D gene. Between the trimmed V and J ends, which lost 4 bases and 0 bases, there was a span of 7 bases. The CDR3 sequence is 14 residues long. Germline-derived CDR1 and CDR2 are SEHNR and FQNEAQ (reference sequence).

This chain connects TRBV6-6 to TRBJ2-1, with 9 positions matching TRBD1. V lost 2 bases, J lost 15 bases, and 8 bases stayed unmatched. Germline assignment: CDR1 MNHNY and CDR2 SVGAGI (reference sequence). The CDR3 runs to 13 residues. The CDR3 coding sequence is TGTGCCAGCAGTTACGGGCGGGACAGGGTTCCGTTCTTC. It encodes CASSYGRDRVPFF.

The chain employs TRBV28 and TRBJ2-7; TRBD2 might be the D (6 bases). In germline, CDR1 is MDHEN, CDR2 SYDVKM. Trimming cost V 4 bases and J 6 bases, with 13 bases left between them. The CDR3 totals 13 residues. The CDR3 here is CASSSGLPSEQYF. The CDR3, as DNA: TGTGCCAGCAGTTCGGGACTTCCGAGCGAGCAGTACTTC.

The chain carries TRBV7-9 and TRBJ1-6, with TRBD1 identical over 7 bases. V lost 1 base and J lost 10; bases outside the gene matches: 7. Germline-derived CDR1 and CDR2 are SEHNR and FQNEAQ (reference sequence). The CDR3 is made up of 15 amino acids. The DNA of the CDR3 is TGTGCCAGCAGCTTAGATCCAGGGGGTAACTCACCCCTCCACTTT. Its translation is CASSLDPGGNSPLHF.

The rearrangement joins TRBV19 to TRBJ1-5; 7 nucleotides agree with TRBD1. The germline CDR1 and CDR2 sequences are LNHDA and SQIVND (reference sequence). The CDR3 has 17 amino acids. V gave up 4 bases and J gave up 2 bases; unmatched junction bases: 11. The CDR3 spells CASSTLSQGRGNQPQHF. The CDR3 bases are TGTGCCAGTAGTACCTTATCACAGGGGCGCGGCAATCAGCCCCAGCATTTT.

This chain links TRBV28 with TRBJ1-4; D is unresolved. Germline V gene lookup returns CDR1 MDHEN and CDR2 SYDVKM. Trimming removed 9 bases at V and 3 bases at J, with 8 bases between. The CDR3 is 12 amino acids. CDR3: CASREANEKLFF. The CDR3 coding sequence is TGTGCCAGTCGAGAGGCTAATGAAAAACTGTTTTTT.

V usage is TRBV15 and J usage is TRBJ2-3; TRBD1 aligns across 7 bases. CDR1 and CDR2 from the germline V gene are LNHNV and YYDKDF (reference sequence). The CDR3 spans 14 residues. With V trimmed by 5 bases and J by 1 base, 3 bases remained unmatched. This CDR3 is CATSRDRGTDTQYF. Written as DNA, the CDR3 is TGTGCCACCAGCCGCGACAGGGGCACAGATACGCAGTATTTT.

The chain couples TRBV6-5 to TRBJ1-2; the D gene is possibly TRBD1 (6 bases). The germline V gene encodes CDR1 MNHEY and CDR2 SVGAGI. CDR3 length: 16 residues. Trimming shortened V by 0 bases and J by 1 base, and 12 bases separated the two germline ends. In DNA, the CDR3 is TGTGCCAGCAGTTACTCCAGTTGGACAGTTAACTATGGCTACACCTTC. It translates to CASSYSSWTVNYGYTF.

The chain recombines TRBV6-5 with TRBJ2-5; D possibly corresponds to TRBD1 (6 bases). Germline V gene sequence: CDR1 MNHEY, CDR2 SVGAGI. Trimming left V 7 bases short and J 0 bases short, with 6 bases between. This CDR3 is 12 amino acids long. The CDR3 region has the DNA TGTGCCAGCAACAGGGACCAAGAGACCCAGTACTTC. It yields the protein CASNRDQETQYF.

CDR3 in DNA: TGTGCCAGCAGTGAGGACAGGGAGAAGACCCAGTACTTC. Translation gives CASSEDREKTQYF. This chain joins TRBV2 and TRBJ2-5; TRBD1 matches 8 bases. This CDR3 is built from 13 residues. After removal of 3 bases from V and 6 bases from J, the junction contained 3 bases not matched to a gene. Germline V gives CDR1 SNHLY, CDR2 FYNNEI.

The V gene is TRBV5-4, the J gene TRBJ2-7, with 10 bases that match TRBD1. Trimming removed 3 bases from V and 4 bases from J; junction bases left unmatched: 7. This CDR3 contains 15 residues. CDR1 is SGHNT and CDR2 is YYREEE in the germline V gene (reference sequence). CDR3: CASSSGTGVSYEQYF. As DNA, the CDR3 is TGTGCCAGCAGCTCGGGGACAGGGGTTAGTTACGAGCAGTACTTC.

CDR3 nucleotide sequence: TGTGCCAGCAGCGTCCGACAGGGTTTAACCTACAATGAGCAGTTCTTC. It is translated as CASSVRQGLTYNEQFF. V gene TRBV4-2 combines with J gene TRBJ2-1; 7 bases map to TRBD1. The CDR3 runs 16 residues. Germline values: CDR1 LGHNA, CDR2 YNFKEQ. The V segment lost 5 bases and the J segment 2 bases; nucleotides outside the gene matches: 9.

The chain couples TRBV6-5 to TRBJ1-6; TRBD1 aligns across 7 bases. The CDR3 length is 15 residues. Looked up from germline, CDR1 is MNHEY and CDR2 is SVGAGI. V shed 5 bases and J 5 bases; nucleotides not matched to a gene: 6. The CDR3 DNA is TGTGCCAGCAGTCGAGCCGGGACAGATAATTCACCCCTCCACTTT. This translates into CASSRAGTDNSPLHF.

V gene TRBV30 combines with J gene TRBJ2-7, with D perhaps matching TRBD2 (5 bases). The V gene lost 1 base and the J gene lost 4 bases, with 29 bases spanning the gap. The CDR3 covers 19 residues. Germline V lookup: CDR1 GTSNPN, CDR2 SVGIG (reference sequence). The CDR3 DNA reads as TGTGCCTGGAGTGAAAGTAAGGCTTCTTTTTCACCGGGAAAGTACGAGCAGTACTTC. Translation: CAWSESKASFSPGKYEQYF.

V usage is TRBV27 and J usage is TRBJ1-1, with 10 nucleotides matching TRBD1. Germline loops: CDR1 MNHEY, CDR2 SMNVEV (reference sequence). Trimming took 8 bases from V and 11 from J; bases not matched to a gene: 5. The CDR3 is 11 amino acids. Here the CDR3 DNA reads TGTGCCAGCGGGGACAGGGGTTTGGCTTTCTTT. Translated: CASGDRGLAFF.